The T cell receptor beta chain described here comes from a study of blood T cell repertoires in COVID-19. Study-wide background: Italy, Spain and the United States were the sources of the convalescent and acute COVID-19 samples. T cells, B-cell-depleted T cells, or PBMCs provided the cDNA or gDNA that served as material.

The CDR3 spans 14 residues. Looked up from germline, CDR1 is LNHDA and CDR2 is SQIVND (reference sequence). Trimming took 4 bases from V and 0 from J, leaving 7 bases between them. In the original workflow: Using reference gene primer amplification, nucleated cell counts were estimated. Repertoires were generated with immunoSEQ multiplex PCR, while TCRdb's copy carries only in-frame clones and drops some. Clonal size and the V and J genes are those of that table, whereas D and trimming came from the DNA. The table lists some 250,000 clones, 60% to 75% of them singletons. The chain has TRBV19 and TRBJ1-5; D gene uncertain. The receptor was derived from a woman older than 75 with acute or convalescent COVID-19. Specimen: peripheral blood. The CDR3 protein is CASSTRHSNQPQHF. The DNA for the CDR3 is TGTGCCAGTAGTACCCGACATAGCAATCAGCCCCAGCATTTT.